This T cell receptor beta chain was documented in a study of cytotoxic CD8 clonotypes in ibrutinib-treated CLL. As to this clone: Its target is unknown.

Study outcomes and limitations: The clonality went up when patients responded to ibrutinib and dropped back toward baseline at progression.

The table came from immunoSEQ multiplex PCR; TCRdb's copy has only in-frame clones and leaves some out. The profile shows approximately 320,000 clones, about 64% of them singletons. The CDR3 has 12 amino acids. Germline V lookup: CDR1 SQVTM, CDR2 ANQGSEA. The V and J ends lost 4 bases and 6 bases, in that order; junction bases with no gene match: 1. This chain connects TRBV29-1 to TRBJ1-4; 8 bases match TRBD1. The receptor comes from a human donor with chronic lymphocytic leukemia. Source: PBMCs, taken after 36 months of ibrutinib treatment. CDR3 nucleotides: TGCAGCGTTGTGGACAGGGATGAAAAACTGTTTTTT. Its protein product is CSVVDRDEKLFF.